This T cell receptor beta chain stems from a study of blood T cell repertoires in COVID-19. Study summary: Acute and convalescent COVID-19 specimens originated in the United States, Italy and Spain.

In the original processing: Scientists estimated how many nucleated cells there were by amplifying reference gene primers. Generated by immunoSEQ multiplex PCR, the TCRdb table keeps only in-frame clones and is missing some. The V and J calls and clone size are taken from that table; D and trimming were inferred from the DNA. The sample consists of 75,000 to 80,000 clones, approximately 86% of them appearing once. V lost 3 bases to trimming and J lost 2 bases, with 14 bases between them. Germline V gives CDR1 SGDLS, CDR2 YYNGEE. The CDR3 consists of 15 residues. The sample consisted of peripheral blood. The sequence was obtained from a human donor in a cohort sampled during active COVID-19. The rearrangement joins TRBV9 to TRBJ1-2, with a tentative D call TRBD1 (5 bases). CDR3 region: CASSARQTSNYGYTF. The CDR3 DNA reads TGTGCCAGCAGCGCCCGACAGACCTCGAACTATGGCTACACCTTC.